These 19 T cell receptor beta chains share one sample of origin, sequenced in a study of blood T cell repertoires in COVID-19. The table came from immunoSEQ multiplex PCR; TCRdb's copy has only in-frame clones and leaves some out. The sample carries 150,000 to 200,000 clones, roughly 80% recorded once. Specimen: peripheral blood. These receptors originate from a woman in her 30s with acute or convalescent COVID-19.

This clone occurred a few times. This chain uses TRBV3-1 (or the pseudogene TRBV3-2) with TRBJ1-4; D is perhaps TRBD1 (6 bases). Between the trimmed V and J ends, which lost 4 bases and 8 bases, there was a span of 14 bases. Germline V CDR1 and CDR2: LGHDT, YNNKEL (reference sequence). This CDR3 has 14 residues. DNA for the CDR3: TGTGCCAGCAGCCCGCTTTGGGACAACGAAAAACTGTTTTTT. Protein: CASSPLWDNEKLFF.

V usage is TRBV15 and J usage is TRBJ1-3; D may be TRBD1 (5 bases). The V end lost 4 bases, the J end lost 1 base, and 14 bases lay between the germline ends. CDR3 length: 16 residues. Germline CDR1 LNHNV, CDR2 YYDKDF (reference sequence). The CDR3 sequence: CATSTKPGGSGNTIYF. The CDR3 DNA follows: TGTGCCACCAGCACCAAGCCGGGGGGTTCTGGAAACACCATATATTTT.

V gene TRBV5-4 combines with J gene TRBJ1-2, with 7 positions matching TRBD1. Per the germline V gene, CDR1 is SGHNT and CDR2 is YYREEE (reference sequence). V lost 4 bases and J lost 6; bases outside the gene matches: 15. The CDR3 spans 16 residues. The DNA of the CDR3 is TGTGCCAGCAGCCAGGCATTAAACAGGGGCGTAGATGGCTACACCTTC. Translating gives CASSQALNRGVDGYTF.

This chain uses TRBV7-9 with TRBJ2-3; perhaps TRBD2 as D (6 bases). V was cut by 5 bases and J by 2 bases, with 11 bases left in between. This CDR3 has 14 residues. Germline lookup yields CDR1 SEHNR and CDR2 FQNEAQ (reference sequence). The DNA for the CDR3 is TGTGCCAGCAGCCCGGGACTTAACACAGATACGCAGTATTTT. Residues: CASSPGLNTDTQYF.

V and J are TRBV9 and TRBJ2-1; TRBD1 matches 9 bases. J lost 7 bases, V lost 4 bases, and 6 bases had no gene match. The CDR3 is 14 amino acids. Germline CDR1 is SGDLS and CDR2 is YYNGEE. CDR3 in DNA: TGTGCCAGCAGCTTCTGGGACAGGGAGAATGAGCAGTTCTTC. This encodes CASSFWDRENEQFF.

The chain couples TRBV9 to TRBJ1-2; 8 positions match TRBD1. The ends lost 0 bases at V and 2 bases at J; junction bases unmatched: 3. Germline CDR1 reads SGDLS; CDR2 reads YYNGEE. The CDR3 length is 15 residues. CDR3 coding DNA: TGTGCCAGCAGCGTAGGTCCAGGGGGCAACTATGGCTACACCTTC. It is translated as CASSVGPGGNYGYTF.

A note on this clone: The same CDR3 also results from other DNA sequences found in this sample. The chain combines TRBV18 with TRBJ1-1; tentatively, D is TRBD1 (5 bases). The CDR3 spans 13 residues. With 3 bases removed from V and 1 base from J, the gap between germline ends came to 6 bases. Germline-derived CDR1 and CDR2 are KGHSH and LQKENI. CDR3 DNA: TGTGCCAGCTCACCTACAGGGAACACTGAAGCTTTCTTT. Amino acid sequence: CASSPTGNTEAFF. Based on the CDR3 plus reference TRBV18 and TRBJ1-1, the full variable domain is NAGVMQNPRHLVRRRGQEARLRCSPMKGHSHVYWYRQLPEEGLKFMVYLQKENIIDESGMPKERFSAEFPKEGPSILRIQQVVRGDSAAYFCASSPTGNTEAFFGQGTRLTVV.

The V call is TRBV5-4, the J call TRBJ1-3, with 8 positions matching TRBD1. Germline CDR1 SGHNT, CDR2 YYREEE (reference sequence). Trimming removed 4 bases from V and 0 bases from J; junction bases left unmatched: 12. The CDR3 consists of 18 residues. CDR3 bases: TGTGCCAGCAGCCCGGACAGGGCCGGAAGGAGCTCTGGAAACACCATATATTTT. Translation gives CASSPDRAGRSSGNTIYF.

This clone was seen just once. The CDR3 spells CSAGGSGNTIYF. As DNA, the CDR3 is TGCAGCGCCGGGGGCTCTGGAAACACCATATATTTT. The chain recombines TRBV29-1 with TRBJ1-3, with a tentative D call TRBD1 (5 bases). V lost 7 bases, J lost 0 bases, and 7 bases lay in between. The germline gives CDR1 SQVTM, CDR2 ANQGSEA. CDR3 length equals 12 residues.

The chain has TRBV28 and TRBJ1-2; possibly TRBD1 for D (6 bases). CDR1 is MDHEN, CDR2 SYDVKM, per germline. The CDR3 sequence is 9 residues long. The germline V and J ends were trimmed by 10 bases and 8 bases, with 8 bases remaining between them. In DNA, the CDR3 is TGTGCCATTACAGGGGGCTACACCTTC. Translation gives CAITGGYTF.

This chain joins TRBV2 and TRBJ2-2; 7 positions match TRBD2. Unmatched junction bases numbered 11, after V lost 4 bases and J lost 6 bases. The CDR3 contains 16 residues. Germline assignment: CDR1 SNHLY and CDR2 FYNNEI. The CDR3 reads CASSGGRALMAGELFF. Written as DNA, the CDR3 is TGTGCCAGCAGTGGAGGGAGGGCTCTAATGGCCGGGGAGCTGTTTTTT.

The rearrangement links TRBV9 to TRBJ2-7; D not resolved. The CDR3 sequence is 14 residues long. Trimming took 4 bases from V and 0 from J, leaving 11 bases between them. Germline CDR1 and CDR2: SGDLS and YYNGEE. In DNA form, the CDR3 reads TGTGCCAGCAGCACCACCCAACTCTCCTACGAGCAGTACTTC. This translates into CASSTTQLSYEQYF.

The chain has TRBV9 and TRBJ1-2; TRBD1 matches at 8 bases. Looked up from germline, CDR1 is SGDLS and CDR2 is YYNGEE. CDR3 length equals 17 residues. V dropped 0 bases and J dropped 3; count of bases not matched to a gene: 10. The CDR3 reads CASSVVRGQGFDYGYTF. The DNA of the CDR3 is TGTGCCAGCAGCGTAGTCCGAGGACAGGGTTTCGACTATGGCTACACCTTC.

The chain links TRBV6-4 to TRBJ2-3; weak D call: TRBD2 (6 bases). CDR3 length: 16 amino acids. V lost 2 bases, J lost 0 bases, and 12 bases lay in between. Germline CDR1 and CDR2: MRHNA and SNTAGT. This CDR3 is CASSDAAGPSTDTQYF. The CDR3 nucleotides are TGTGCCAGCAGTGACGCGGCGGGACCTAGCACAGATACGCAGTATTTT.

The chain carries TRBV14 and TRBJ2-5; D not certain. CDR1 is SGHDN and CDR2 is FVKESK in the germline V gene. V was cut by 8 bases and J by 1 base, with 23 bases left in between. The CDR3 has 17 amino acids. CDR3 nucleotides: TGTGCCAGCCCCCAGATCTTACCCAGGCCCCTCCAAGAGACCCAGTACTTC. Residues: CASPQILPRPLQETQYF. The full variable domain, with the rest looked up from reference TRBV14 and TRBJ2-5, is EAGVTQFPSHSVIEKGQTVTLRCDPISGHDNLYWYRRVMGKEIKFLLHFVKESKQDESGMPNNRFLAERTGGTYSTLKVQPAELEDSGVYFCASPQILPRPLQETQYFGPGTRLLVL.

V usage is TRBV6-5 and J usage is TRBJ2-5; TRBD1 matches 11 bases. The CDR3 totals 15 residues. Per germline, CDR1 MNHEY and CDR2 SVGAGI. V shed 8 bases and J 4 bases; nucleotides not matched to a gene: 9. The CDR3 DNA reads TGTGCCAGCGTCACCGGGACAGGGGGGCGAGAGACCCAGTACTTC. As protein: CASVTGTGGRETQYF.

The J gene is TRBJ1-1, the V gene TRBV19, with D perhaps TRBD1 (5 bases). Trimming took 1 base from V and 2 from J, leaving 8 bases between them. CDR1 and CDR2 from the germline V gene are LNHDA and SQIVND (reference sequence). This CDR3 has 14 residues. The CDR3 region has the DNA TGTGCCAGTAGTATAGGGGGCGGAAACACTGAAGCTTTCTTT. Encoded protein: CASSIGGGNTEAFF.

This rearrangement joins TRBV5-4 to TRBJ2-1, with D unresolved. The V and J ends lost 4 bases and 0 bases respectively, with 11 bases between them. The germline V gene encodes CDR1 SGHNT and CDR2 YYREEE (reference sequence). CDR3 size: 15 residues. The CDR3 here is CASSILLSSYNEQFF. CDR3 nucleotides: TGTGCCAGCAGCATACTACTGAGCTCCTACAATGAGCAGTTCTTC. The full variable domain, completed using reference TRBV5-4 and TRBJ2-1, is ETGVTQSPTHLIKTRGQQVTLRCSSQSGHNTVSWYQQALGQGPQFIFQYYREEENGRGNFPPRFSGLQFPNYSSELNVNALELDDSALYLCASSILLSSYNEQFFGPGTRLTVL.

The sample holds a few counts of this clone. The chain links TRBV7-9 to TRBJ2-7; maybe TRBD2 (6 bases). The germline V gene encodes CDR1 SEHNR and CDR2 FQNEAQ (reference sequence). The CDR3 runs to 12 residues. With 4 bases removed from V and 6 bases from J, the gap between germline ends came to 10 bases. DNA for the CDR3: TGTGCCAGCAGCTCCGCGGGAATCGAGCAGTACTTC. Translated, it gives CASSSAGIEQYF.